A single sample is the source of the 29 T cell receptor delta chains below, sequenced in a study of Vδ1+ human thymocytes. Study conclusions and caveats: Highly polyclonal TRG and TRD repertoires with Gaussian CDR3 length distributions appeared in thymus.

The antigens these receptors bind are not known. Sequences come from RNA converted to cDNA by reverse transcription. The CDR3 regions were amplified by multiplex PCR from V-gene primers to a constant-region primer. TCRdb made new clone calls on the multiplex PCR reads using CATT. In the table there are about 55,000 delta-chain clones, 15% of which are singletons. The specimen was Vdelta1+ gamma-delta thymocytes from the thymus. This sample's subset: FACS-sorted CD3+ TCRalphabeta- TCRVdelta1+ TCRVdelta2- thymocytes. The receptors derive from a boy younger than two who had congenital heart surgery.

This clone was observed a handful of times. V gene TRDV1 combines with J gene TRDJ1, with D tentatively TRDD3 (7 bases). V lost 6 bases, J lost 0 bases, and 23 bases lay in between. Germline CDR1 TSWWSYY, CDR2 QGS. The CDR3 is made up of 18 amino acids. CDR3 coding DNA: TGTGCTCTTGGTTTGTTCCTAGGAGTTCTGGGGGACACCGATAAACTCATCTTT. Protein sequence: CALGLFLGVLGDTDKLIF.

The rearrangement links TRDV1 to TRDJ1; D gene unclear. CDR1 is TSWWSYY, CDR2 QGS, per germline. V was pared by 2 bases and J by 5 bases, with 18 bases between. The CDR3 runs 16 residues. CDR3 protein: CALGESGIPPPDKLIF. The CDR3 nucleotides are TGTGCTCTTGGGGAATCGGGAATTCCGCCACCAGATAAACTCATCTTT.

About this clone itself: Other DNA sequences within the sample encode an identical CDR3. The chain links TRDV2 to TRDJ1; TRDD3 matches at 9 bases. Trimming at V came to 0 bases and at J to 0 bases, leaving 19 bases not matched to a gene. This CDR3 comprises 21 residues. The germline CDR1 and CDR2 sequences are GEAIGNYY and EKD. The CDR3 nucleotides read TGTGCCTGTGACACCGTGAGGTACTGGGGGAAAATACGACCTAACACCGATAAACTCATCTTT. Protein product: CACDTVRYWGKIRPNTDKLIF.

In regard to this clone: An end of the junction does not agree with germline; a read error may underlie this. Other DNA sequences in the sample encode the same CDR3. V usage is TRDV1 and J usage is TRDJ1; the match to TRDD3 covers 12 bases. In germline, CDR1 is TSWWSYY, CDR2 QGS. This CDR3 is built from 18 residues. The CDR3 reads CALGELARTGGYTDKLIF. CDR3 nucleotides: TGTGCTCTTGGGGAACTAGCCCGTACTGGGGGATACACCGATAAACTTATCTTT.

In this sample, this clone turned up a few times. The V call is TRDV1, the J call TRDJ1; D unresolved. The CDR3 has 16 residues. The ends were cut back, 2 bases at V and 0 bases at J, with 13 bases in the middle. Germline V gene lookup returns CDR1 TSWWSYY and CDR2 QGS. CDR3 amino acids: CALGEITALYTDKLIF. The CDR3 DNA reads TGTGCTCTTGGGGAAATCACTGCCTTGTACACCGATAAACTCATCTTT.

The sample holds a few counts of this clone. The chain uses TRDV1 and TRDJ1; no clear D gene. The ends were cut back, 3 bases at V and 2 bases at J, with 13 bases in the middle. The CDR3 runs to 15 residues. From germline, CDR1 is TSWWSYY and CDR2 QGS. CDR3 DNA: TGTGCTCTTGGGGATCTTCTTCTACGGACCGATAAACTCATCTTT. As protein: CALGDLLLRTDKLIF.

The rearrangement uses TRDV1 and TRDJ1; D remains ambiguous. Germline V CDR1 and CDR2: TSWWSYY, QGS. The CDR3 spans 18 residues. Trimming removed 2 bases at V and 2 bases at J, with 21 bases between. CDR3 in amino acids: CALGEDPLPSWWTDKLIF. In DNA, the CDR3 is TGTGCTCTTGGGGAAGATCCTTTGCCCTCCTGGTGGACCGATAAACTCATCTTT.

Points on this clone: The junction shows a germline mismatch at one end, possibly a read error. The V and J genes are TRDV1 and TRDJ1; 8 nucleotides align to TRDD2. This CDR3 spans 19 amino acids. Germline V gene data show CDR1 as TSWWSYY and CDR2 as QGS. The CDR3 DNA reads TGTGCCCTTGGGGACCCCTTCTTCCTACTTAGGGGGTACACCGATAAACTCATCTTT. The encoded protein is CALGDPFFLLRGYTDKLIF.

This clone has more than one count but fewer than ten. J is TRDJ1 and V is TRDV1; possible D gene TRDD3, 6 bases. This CDR3 comprises 17 residues. Looked up from germline, CDR1 is TSWWSYY and CDR2 is QGS. Trimming cost V 2 bases and J 9 bases, with 25 bases left between them. The CDR3 DNA sequence: TGTGCTCTTGGGGAATTCTCTACGTTAGTGGGGGCCAGGGAACTCATCTTT. This translates into CALGEFSTLVGARELIF.

The chain uses TRDV1 and TRDJ1; no clear D. The germline V and J ends were trimmed by 2 bases and 11 bases, with 12 bases remaining between them. The CDR3 consists of 12 residues. Germline loops: CDR1 TSWWSYY, CDR2 QGS. The CDR3 protein is CALGEIDTGLIF. In DNA, the CDR3 is TGTGCTCTTGGGGAAATAGACACGGGGCTCATCTTT.

The chain carries TRDV1 and TRDJ1; TRDD3 agrees at 7 bases. In germline, CDR1 is TSWWSYY, CDR2 QGS. The CDR3 is made up of 20 amino acids. V was clipped by 4 bases and J by 0 bases; unmatched bases: 20. This CDR3 reads CALGVLPFPEGDPHTDKLIF. The CDR3 region has the DNA TGTGCTCTTGGGGTGCTACCGTTCCCAGAGGGGGATCCTCACACCGATAAACTCATCTTT.

The V and J genes are TRDV1 and TRDJ1; D gene unclear. V dropped 5 bases and J dropped 9 bases, with 22 bases sitting between them. CDR3 length: 15 residues. The germline V gene has CDR1 TSWWSYY and CDR2 QGS. The CDR3 sequence: CALGPTTYARSELIF. The CDR3, as DNA: TGTGCTCTTGGGCCCACTACGTACGCAAGGTCTGAACTCATCTTT.

The chain uses TRDV1 and TRDJ1, with D maybe TRDD3 (6 bases). The CDR3 totals 18 residues. V was cut by 2 bases and J by 0 bases, with 19 bases left in between. Germline CDR1 reads TSWWSYY; CDR2 reads QGS. The CDR3 reads CALGEFLRGGYYTDKLIF. CDR3 coding DNA: TGTGCTCTTGGGGAATTCCTGCGTGGGGGTTATTACACCGATAAACTCATCTTT.

The chain links TRDV1 to TRDJ1; 9 nucleotides align to TRDD3. Losses at the gene ends were 3 bases for V and 0 bases for J; bases not matched to a gene: 8. The CDR3 is made up of 17 amino acids. The germline V gene encodes CDR1 TSWWSYY and CDR2 QGS. CDR3 residues: CALGDRSWGIHTDKLIF. Here the CDR3 DNA reads TGTGCTCTTGGGGATCGATCCTGGGGGATCCACACCGATAAACTCATCTTT.

This clone has only a few counts. The V and J genes are TRDV1 and TRDJ1, with D perhaps TRDD2 or TRDD3 (7 bases each). Between the trimmed V and J ends, which lost 4 bases and 0 bases, there was a span of 36 bases. Germline loops: CDR1 TSWWSYY, CDR2 QGS. The CDR3 is made up of 23 amino acids. CDR3 sequence: CALGGLPNRYWGGSPLYTDKLIF. The CDR3 coding sequence is TGTGCTCTTGGGGGGCTTCCTAACCGTTACTGGGGCGGATCCCCGCTCTACACCGATAAACTCATCTTT.

The chain is built from TRDV1 and TRDJ1; D assignment may be TRDD2 or TRDD3 (6 bases each). V lost 6 bases, J lost 0 bases, and 29 bases lay in between. CDR1 TSWWSYY and CDR2 QGS come from the germline V gene. CDR3 length: 20 amino acids. The CDR3 sequence is CALGQSSCKGGGRYTDKLIF. Written as DNA, the CDR3 is TGTGCTCTTGGCCAATCTTCCTGCAAAGGAGGGGGGAGGTACACCGATAAACTCATCTTT.

The table lists this clone with a few counts. The rearrangement links TRDV1 to TRDJ1; 13 bases align to TRDD3. This CDR3 contains 22 residues. Germline V gene sequence: CDR1 TSWWSYY, CDR2 QGS. The V gene end was trimmed by 2 bases and the J gene end by 0 bases; junction bases not matched to a gene: 18. The CDR3 sequence is CALGEELFSTGGYEGHTDKLIF. The CDR3 region has the DNA TGTGCTCTTGGGGAAGAACTTTTCTCTACTGGGGGATACGAGGGACACACCGATAAACTCATCTTT.

This clone was observed a handful of times. The chain links TRDV1 to TRDJ1; 8 bases fit TRDD3. V lost 2 bases and J lost 0; bases outside the gene matches: 26. The germline V gene encodes CDR1 TSWWSYY and CDR2 QGS. The CDR3 length is 23 residues. The CDR3 sequence: CALGEIDPDEYYWGSRDTDKLIF. CDR3 DNA: TGTGCTCTTGGGGAAATCGATCCCGACGAGTATTACTGGGGGTCCCGCGACACCGATAAACTCATCTTT.

This clone was counted a few times. The chain uses TRDV1 and TRDJ1, with D possibly being TRDD3 (7 bases). CDR1 is TSWWSYY, CDR2 QGS, per germline. V was cut by 3 bases and J by 7 bases, with 30 bases left in between. This CDR3 is built from 19 residues. The CDR3 region is CALGDFLPSALLGNLKLIF. For the CDR3, the DNA is TGTGCTCTTGGGGACTTCCTCCCTAGTGCATTACTGGGGAACCTTAAACTCATCTTT.

The chain joins TRDV1 to TRDJ1, with D uncertain. The CDR3 runs 19 residues. V was cut by 1 base and J by 4 bases, with 25 bases left in between. Germline V lookup: CDR1 TSWWSYY, CDR2 QGS. CDR3 bases: TGTGCTCTTGGGGAACCTCTTATTTCCGAGTGCAAACCCTTCGATAAACTCATCTTT. Protein: CALGEPLISECKPFDKLIF.

V is TRDV1 and J is TRDJ1; no clear D gene. CDR1 and CDR2 from the germline V gene are TSWWSYY and QGS. Trimming shortened V by 2 bases and J by 0 bases, and 19 bases separated the two germline ends. CDR3 length: 18 amino acids. In DNA, the CDR3 is TGTGCTCTTGGGGAAGTGTCCGGGGTACTGATATACACCGATAAACTCATCTTT. This sequence encodes CALGEVSGVLIYTDKLIF.

This rearrangement joins TRDV1 to TRDJ1; D remains unclear. The CDR3 runs 21 residues. The V end was cut by 0 bases, the J end by 0 bases, with 26 bases between. The V gene's germline CDR1 is TSWWSYY and CDR2 QGS. The CDR3 protein is CALGELLSHGTRQLHTDKLIF. Written as DNA, the CDR3 is TGTGCTCTTGGGGAACTTCTTTCTCACGGGACGCGACAGCTTCACACCGATAAACTCATCTTT.

The table lists this clone with a few counts. The J gene is TRDJ1, the V gene TRDV1; D may be TRDD3 (6 bases). Between the trimmed V and J ends, which lost 4 bases and 3 bases, there was a span of 27 bases. This CDR3 contains 19 residues. Germline values: CDR1 TSWWSYY, CDR2 QGS. DNA for the CDR3: TGTGCTCTTGGGGGGCTTTTCCCCCTACGGGGGAAGGTGCCCGATAAACTCATCTTT. Encoded protein: CALGGLFPLRGKVPDKLIF.

The chain couples TRDV1 to TRDJ1, with D unclear. CDR1 and CDR2 from the germline V gene are TSWWSYY and QGS. This CDR3 has 15 amino acids. The ends were cut back, 7 bases at V and 0 bases at J, with 15 bases in the middle. DNA of the CDR3: TGTGCTCTTGTCGACGGGCAAATGCACACCGATAAACTCATCTTT. Translated, it gives CALVDGQMHTDKLIF.

The genes are TRDV1 and TRDJ1; a possible D gene is TRDD3 (6 bases). The CDR3 spans 16 residues. V was clipped by 4 bases and J by 0 bases, with 15 bases between them. Germline lookup yields CDR1 TSWWSYY and CDR2 QGS. This CDR3 is CALGGWGSTHTDKLIF. CDR3 bases: TGTGCTCTTGGGGGCTGGGGCTCCACGCACACCGATAAACTCATCTTT.

This rearrangement joins TRDV1 to TRDJ1; TRDD3 matches 13 bases. V lost 1 base, J lost 4 bases, and 18 bases stayed unmatched. This CDR3 is built from 21 residues. Germline lookup yields CDR1 TSWWSYY and CDR2 QGS. In nucleotides, the CDR3 is TGTGCTCTTGGGGAACCCACTTCCTACGTCCCGTACTGGGGGATACGCGATAAACTCATCTTT. Protein product: CALGEPTSYVPYWGIRDKLIF.

The chain employs TRDV2 and TRDJ3; 8 bases match TRDD3. V gave up 6 bases and J gave up 3 bases; unmatched junction bases: 9. The germline V gene encodes CDR1 GEAIGNYY and CDR2 EKD. This CDR3 region has 17 residues. The CDR3 DNA is TGTGCCTGTTCCATGGGGATACTAGGCTGGGACACCCGACAGATGTTTTTC. Encoded protein: CACSMGILGWDTRQMFF.

This chain connects TRDV1 to TRDJ1; TRDD3 matches 8 bases. V lost 1 base and J lost 1; bases outside the gene matches: 17. Germline V lookup: CDR1 TSWWSYY, CDR2 QGS. The CDR3 has 20 residues. CDR3 residues: CALGERWVLGDTCGTDKLIF. For the CDR3, the DNA is TGTGCTCTTGGGGAACGCTGGGTACTCGGGGATACCTGTGGCACCGATAAACTCATCTTT.

The J gene is TRDJ1, the V gene TRDV1, with 9 bases matching TRDD2. This CDR3 has 18 amino acids. CDR1 is TSWWSYY, CDR2 QGS, per germline. J gave up 0 bases and V 4 bases, and 12 bases lay outside the gene matches. The CDR3 here is CALGGAFLRHIHTDKLIF. For the CDR3, the DNA is TGTGCTCTTGGGGGGGCCTTCCTACGTCATATCCACACCGATAAACTCATCTTT.